What follows are 19 T cell receptor beta chains derived from one specimen sequenced in a study of blood T cell repertoires in COVID-19. The method was immunoSEQ multiplex PCR; TCRdb's version includes in-frame clones alone and lacks a portion of them. The profile shows some 160,000 clones, just under 85% of them singletons. The material sequenced was peripheral blood. These receptors were taken from a woman of 80 years or more with COVID-19, enrolled during active disease.

The chain employs TRBV27 and TRBJ1-2; 9 nucleotides agree with TRBD1. Germline CDR1 reads MNHEY; CDR2 reads SMNVEV (reference sequence). The CDR3 is 15 amino acids. The V and J ends lost 6 bases and 8 bases, in that order; junction bases with no gene match: 13. The CDR3 DNA is TGTGCCAGCAGCCTTGTTGGGGACAGGGACCGGGGCTACACCTTC. Translating it yields CASSLVGDRDRGYTF.

This clone appeared a single time. V usage is TRBV29-1 and J usage is TRBJ2-7, with TRBD2 identical over 11 bases. This CDR3 comprises 12 residues. With V trimmed by 7 bases and J by 6 bases, 5 bases remained unmatched. Germline V gives CDR1 SQVTM, CDR2 ANQGSEA. The CDR3 here is CSGGTSGAEQYF. The CDR3 region has the DNA TGCAGCGGCGGGACTAGCGGAGCCGAGCAGTACTTC.

This clone came up once. The chain joins TRBV18 to TRBJ1-2; 8 bases fit TRBD1. Germline V gene sequence: CDR1 KGHSH, CDR2 LQKENI. Trimming took 2 bases from V and 4 from J; bases not matched to a gene: 9. The CDR3 length is 16 residues. This CDR3 is CASSPETGAFGYGYTF. The CDR3 DNA reads TGTGCCAGCTCACCAGAGACAGGGGCGTTTGGCTATGGCTACACCTTC.

In this sample, this clone turned up a few times. The V and J genes are TRBV12-3 or TRBV12-4 and TRBJ1-6; possible D gene TRBD1, 5 bases. V gave up 3 bases and J gave up 10 bases, with 10 bases separating them. CDR3 length equals 13 residues. The CDR3 sequence is CASSFQGYSPLHF. The CDR3, as DNA: TGTGCCAGCAGTTTCCAGGGATACTCACCCCTCCACTTT.

The chain uses TRBV2 and TRBJ1-1; D uncertain. The germline V gene encodes CDR1 SNHLY and CDR2 FYNNEI. Trimming left V 6 bases short and J 0 bases short, with 8 bases between. The CDR3 has 13 residues. CDR3 DNA: TGTGCCAGCAGCCTTATAATGAACACTGAAGCTTTCTTT. Translated, it gives CASSLIMNTEAFF.

The chain employs TRBV2 and TRBJ1-1, with 10 bases matching TRBD1. The junction had 21 bases not matched to a gene; V was cut back by 8 bases and J by 6 bases. Germline CDR1 and CDR2: SNHLY and FYNNEI. This CDR3 is 18 amino acids long. CDR3 nucleotide sequence: TGTGCCAGCCGTCGTGGGCTCCGGGACAGGGGTCTTAGCGCTGAAGCTTTCTTT. It codes for CASRRGLRDRGLSAEAFF.

The chain joins TRBV2 to TRBJ2-2; a possible D gene is TRBD1 (5 bases). Trimming left V 7 bases short and J 6 bases short, with 12 bases between. Germline CDR1 is SNHLY and CDR2 is FYNNEI. CDR3 length: 13 amino acids. CDR3 region: CASMQGQPGELFF. Written as DNA, the CDR3 is TGTGCCAGCATGCAGGGTCAACCCGGGGAGCTGTTTTTT.

The CDR3 DNA reads as TGTGCCAGCAGCTTCAGGGTGACTAGCGGCACAGATACGCAGTATTTT. It is translated as CASSFRVTSGTDTQYF. The chain carries TRBV7-9 and TRBJ2-3; 8 bases align to TRBD2. Germline lookup yields CDR1 SEHNR and CDR2 FQNEAQ (reference sequence). This CDR3 has 16 amino acids. The V segment lost 3 bases and the J segment 1 base; nucleotides outside the gene matches: 6.

The rearrangement uses TRBV5-1 and TRBJ2-1; D remains ambiguous. This CDR3 spans 14 amino acids. V was trimmed by 0 bases and J by 5 bases, leaving 9 bases between them. Germline values: CDR1 SGHRS, CDR2 YFSETQ. The CDR3 nucleotides read TGCGCCAGCAGCTTGGATCGCCAGAACAATGAGCAGTTCTTC. It encodes CASSLDRQNNEQFF.

This clone was counted only a few times. The rearrangement joins TRBV6-1 to TRBJ1-3; a possible D gene is TRBD1 (5 bases). CDR1 is MNHNS and CDR2 is SASEGT in the germline V gene. The CDR3 loop spans 15 amino acids. The V end lost 7 bases, the J end lost 2 bases, and 15 bases lay between the germline ends. CDR3 sequence: CASNSLGAPGNTIYF. For the CDR3, the DNA is TGTGCCAGCAACTCCCTAGGGGCTCCTGGAAACACCATATATTTT.

V gene TRBV7-7 combines with J gene TRBJ1-5; 9 positions match TRBD1. Trimming at V came to 11 bases and at J to 6 bases, leaving 14 bases not matched to a gene. The CDR3 covers 15 residues. CDR1 SSHAT and CDR2 FNYEAQ come from the germline V gene (reference sequence). The CDR3 is CAVKPTGGAIQPQHF. In nucleotides, the CDR3 is TGTGCCGTCAAACCCACAGGGGGCGCGATTCAGCCCCAGCATTTT.

This clone was seen a handful of times. This rearrangement joins TRBV6-6 to TRBJ2-1; TRBD1 matches 9 bases. There are 12 residues in the CDR3. The V gene's germline CDR1 is MNHNY and CDR2 SVGAGI (reference sequence). With V trimmed by 9 bases and J by 7 bases, 4 bases remained unmatched. The CDR3 DNA is TGTGCCAGTGACAGGGGGGGGAATGAGCAGTTCTTC. Translating it yields CASDRGGNEQFF.

A remark on this clone: Other DNA sequences of this sample code for an identical CDR3. CDR3 in amino acids: CSVTSGSYEQYF. The CDR3 coding sequence is TGCAGCGTGACTAGCGGGAGCTACGAGCAGTACTTC. The chain is built from TRBV29-1 and TRBJ2-7, with 12 bases identical to TRBD2. With 6 bases clipped from V and 3 bases from J, the junction kept 0 bases outside the gene matches. The CDR3 spans 12 residues. Germline lookup yields CDR1 SQVTM and CDR2 ANQGSEA.

The gene calls are TRBV9 and TRBJ1-1; D might be TRBD1 (5 bases). CDR3 length: 14 amino acids. Trimming left V 5 bases short and J 5 bases short, with 16 bases between. The germline CDR1 and CDR2 sequences are SGDLS and YYNGEE. The CDR3 nucleotides are TGTGCCAGCAGTGACCGGGACGGGAGGACTGAAGCTTTCTTT. Amino acids: CASSDRDGRTEAFF. The complete variable domain, with remaining parts taken from reference TRBV9 and TRBJ1-1, reads DSGVTQTPKHLITATGQRVTLRCSPRSGDLSVYWYQQSLDQGLQFLIQYYNGEERAKGNILERFSAQQFPDLHSELNLSSLELGDSALYFCASSDRDGRTEAFFGQGTRLTVV.

This clone has only a few counts. This chain connects TRBV5-1 to TRBJ2-3; weak D call: TRBD1 (5 bases). V lost 4 bases to trimming and J lost 2 bases, with 20 bases between them. Germline values: CDR1 SGHRS, CDR2 YFSETQ. The CDR3 spans 17 residues. Here the CDR3 reads CASSQNPPDISTDTQYF. DNA of the CDR3: TGCGCCAGCAGCCAAAACCCCCCGGACATTTCCACAGATACGCAGTATTTT.

V usage is TRBV5-5 and J usage is TRBJ1-4, with 7 bases matching TRBD1. CDR1 and CDR2 (germline): SGHKS, YYEKEE (reference sequence). This CDR3 region has 16 residues. Unmatched junction bases numbered 15, after V lost 2 bases and J lost 11 bases. The CDR3 DNA sequence: TGTGCCAGCAGCTTCGCCGAGGGGGCGCGGGTTGGGAAACTGTTTTTT. Translating it yields CASSFAEGARVGKLFF.

This chain joins TRBV15 and TRBJ1-5, with TRBD1 matching 9 bases. With 1 base clipped from V and 2 bases from J, the junction kept 3 bases outside the gene matches. The CDR3 covers 16 residues. The germline V gene has CDR1 LNHNV and CDR2 YYDKDF (reference sequence). CDR3 bases: TGTGCCACCAGCAGAGTAGGGACAGGGCGCAATCAGCCCCAGCATTTT. This translates into CATSRVGTGRNQPQHF. Based on the CDR3 plus reference TRBV15 and TRBJ1-5, the full variable domain is DAMVIQNPRYQVTQFGKPVTLSCSQTLNHNVMYWYQQKSSQAPKLLFHYYDKDFNNEADTPDNFQSRRPNTSFCFLDIRSPGLGDTAMYLCATSRVGTGRNQPQHFGDGTRLSIL.

The chain combines TRBV19 with TRBJ1-6, with 9 bases matching TRBD1. Germline V gene lookup returns CDR1 LNHDA and CDR2 SQIVND (reference sequence). The V segment lost 8 bases and the J segment 8 bases; nucleotides outside the gene matches: 7. The CDR3 covers 14 residues. CDR3 sequence reads: CASGYRDRDSPLHF. The CDR3 bases are TGTGCCAGTGGCTACCGGGACAGGGATTCACCCCTCCACTTT. The variable domain in full, with the rest retrieved from reference TRBV19 and TRBJ1-6, is DGGITQSPKYLFRKEGQNVTLSCEQNLNHDAMYWYRQDPGQGLRLIYYSQIVNDFQKGDIAEGYSVSREKKESFPLTVTSAQKNPTAFYLCASGYRDRDSPLHFGNGTRLTVT.

J is TRBJ2-7 and V is TRBV18; perhaps TRBD2 as D (5 bases). Trimming shortened V by 2 bases and J by 0 bases, and 11 bases separated the two germline ends. The CDR3 consists of 15 residues. Germline CDR1 reads KGHSH; CDR2 reads LQKENI. Written as DNA, the CDR3 is TGTGCCAGCTCACCAGGAGATCGGGGCTCCTACGAGCAGTACTTC. Translation: CASSPGDRGSYEQYF.